The 27 T cell receptor beta chains given below trace back to one sample, sequenced in a study of PD-1 blockade in classical Hodgkin lymphoma. Patients all relapsed after autologous stem cell transplantation, and there was variation in brentuximab vedotin exposure. Sequencing used immunoSEQ multiplex PCR; TCRdb keeps in-frame clones, though not all of them. The table lists 95,000 to 100,000 clones, around 89% of them singletons. This specimen was peripheral blood mononuclear cells (PBMCs), taken before the second cycle of nivolumab. The receptors stem from a human donor with classical Hodgkin lymphoma.

This chain links TRBV7-6 with TRBJ1-2; D is perhaps TRBD1 (5 bases). V lost 5 bases and J 0 bases, leaving 19 bases between the germline ends. The CDR3 sequence is 17 residues long. Germline loops: CDR1 SGHVS, CDR2 FNYEAQ. The CDR3 DNA is TGTGCCAGCAGCCTAGTACAGGTTTCGGGACCTAACTATGGCTACACCTTC. This translates into CASSLVQVSGPNYGYTF.

In its sample, this clone was seen once. The V gene is TRBV19, the J gene TRBJ1-5; the D gene is possibly TRBD1 (5 bases). Germline assignment: CDR1 LNHDA and CDR2 SQIVND (reference sequence). CDR3 length: 14 amino acids. The germline V and J ends were trimmed by 5 bases and 9 bases, with 17 bases remaining between them. CDR3: CASSPPPGQRPQHF. CDR3 DNA: TGTGCCAGTAGTCCCCCCCCAGGGCAAAGGCCCCAGCATTTT.

The table lists this clone with a few counts. V is TRBV6-5 and J is TRBJ1-5; D is ambiguous. V lost 5 bases, J lost 11 bases, and 10 bases lay in between. The length of the CDR3 is 11 residues. Germline CDR1 MNHEY, CDR2 SVGAGI. In DNA, the CDR3 is TGTGCCAGCAGTCGCACTAGGGCCCAGCATTTT. It is translated as CASSRTRAQHF.

The rearrangement links TRBV7-9 to TRBJ1-5, with D possibly TRBD1 on 5 matching bases. Germline loops: CDR1 SEHNR, CDR2 FQNEAQ (reference sequence). The V end lost 4 bases, the J end lost 4 bases, and 11 bases lay between the germline ends. The CDR3 runs 14 residues. The CDR3 DNA reads as TGTGCCAGCAGCTCAATCAAGGGGAATCAGCCCCAGCATTTT. Translating it yields CASSSIKGNQPQHF.

The chain carries TRBV7-9 and TRBJ2-3; D possibly corresponds to TRBD1 (6 bases). CDR3 length: 16 amino acids. V dropped 0 bases and J dropped 0 bases, with 10 bases sitting between them. The germline CDR1 and CDR2 sequences are SEHNR and FQNEAQ (reference sequence). This CDR3 reads CASSLAVGASTDTQYF. CDR3 DNA: TGTGCCAGCAGCTTAGCGGTGGGGGCTAGCACAGATACGCAGTATTTT.

The chain has TRBV27 and TRBJ2-7; 9 bases line up with TRBD2. This CDR3 region has 16 residues. The trim removed 2 bases at V and 0 bases at J, leaving 5 bases unmatched. Germline lookup yields CDR1 MNHEY and CDR2 SMNVEV (reference sequence). In DNA, the CDR3 is TGTGCCAGCAGTTTAAAGGCGGGGGGGGTCTCCTACGAGCAGTACTTC. It codes for CASSLKAGGVSYEQYF.

The rearrangement joins TRBV7-3 to TRBJ1-1; D is perhaps TRBD1 (5 bases). Germline-derived CDR1 and CDR2 are SGHTA and FQGTGA. This CDR3 is built from 16 residues. V was trimmed by 5 bases and J by 4 bases, leaving 20 bases between them. CDR3 in amino acids: CASSDRGRGGRTEAFF. The CDR3, as DNA: TGTGCCAGCAGCGACCGAGGAAGGGGAGGACGCACTGAAGCTTTCTTT.

The chain recombines TRBV6-5 with TRBJ1-2; no clear D gene. Trimming removed 0 bases at V and 6 bases at J, with 5 bases between. Germline CDR1 is MNHEY and CDR2 is SVGAGI. The CDR3 is 12 amino acids. The CDR3 nucleotides are TGTGCCAGCAGTTACTCGGGCCATGGCTACACCTTC. It specifies CASSYSGHGYTF.

This chain connects TRBV28 to TRBJ1-4, with TRBD1 identical over 7 bases. The J segment lost 12 bases and the V segment lost 5 bases, leaving 12 bases of the junction unmatched. CDR3 size: 14 residues. Germline V gives CDR1 MDHEN, CDR2 SYDVKM. The CDR3 DNA reads TGTGCCAGCAGTCGGGACAGTCCAGGGGAAGAACTGTTTTTT. This sequence encodes CASSRDSPGEELFF.

V usage is TRBV23-1 and J usage is TRBJ2-2; TRBD2 is a possible D gene (6 bases). TRBV23-1 is an ORF, and what it does is uncertain. V was shortened by 8 bases and J by 4 bases, with 14 bases between the two germline ends. The CDR3 has 14 residues. CDR3: CASADRDCTGELFF. CDR3 DNA sequence: TGCGCCAGCGCAGATAGGGACTGCACCGGGGAGCTGTTTTTT.

The genes are TRBV7-2 and TRBJ2-3; D is undetermined. CDR1 is SGHTA and CDR2 is FQGNSA in the germline V gene. Trimming took 0 bases from V and 3 from J, leaving 7 bases between them. This CDR3 has 14 amino acids. For the CDR3, the DNA is TGTGCCAGCAGCTTAGCTCAAAGGACAGATACGCAGTATTTT. Protein sequence: CASSLAQRTDTQYF.

V gene TRBV28 combines with J gene TRBJ2-7; 9 bases are a match to TRBD1. CDR3 length: 13 amino acids. V lost 5 bases to trimming and J lost 6 bases; unmatched junction nucleotides: 5. The germline CDR1 and CDR2 sequences are MDHEN and SYDVKM. The DNA for the CDR3 is TGTGCCAGCAGTCAGGGACAGGGTTTCGAGCAGTACTTC. Protein: CASSQGQGFEQYF.

V is TRBV14 and J is TRBJ2-7; 9 nucleotides line up with TRBD1. This CDR3 is 14 amino acids long. Trimming at V came to 3 bases and at J to 5 bases, leaving 5 bases not matched to a gene. CDR1 is SGHDN, CDR2 FVKESK, per germline. The chain's CDR3 is CASSQKDRGDEQYF. The CDR3 DNA sequence: TGTGCCAGCAGCCAGAAGGACAGGGGAGACGAGCAGTACTTC.

The CDR3 protein is CASFLDRDVTGELFF. The CDR3 DNA is TGCGCCAGCTTCCTGGACAGGGATGTCACCGGGGAGCTGTTTTTT. V usage is TRBV5-1 and J usage is TRBJ2-2; 8 nucleotides agree with TRBD1. The CDR3 totals 15 residues. CDR1 and CDR2 from the germline V gene are SGHRS and YFSETQ. Unmatched junction bases numbered 9, after V lost 7 bases and J lost 4 bases.

The chain employs TRBV11-2 and TRBJ2-7, with D uncertain. Per the germline V gene, CDR1 is SGHAT and CDR2 is FQNNGV. V was trimmed by 0 bases and J by 5 bases, leaving 5 bases between them. CDR3 length equals 12 residues. The CDR3: CASSLDIHEQYF. The CDR3 DNA sequence: TGTGCCAGCAGCTTAGATATACACGAGCAGTACTTC.

The chain carries TRBV7-2 and TRBJ1-1; perhaps TRBD1 as D (5 bases). The CDR3 loop spans 15 amino acids. Germline-derived CDR1 and CDR2 are SGHTA and FQGNSA. The V end lost 1 base, the J end lost 8 bases, and 17 bases lay between the germline ends. The CDR3 loop reads CASSLVGTSSTEAFF. CDR3 DNA: TGTGCCAGCAGCTTAGTAGGGACCAGTTCCACCGAAGCTTTCTTT.

The chain links TRBV15 to TRBJ2-2; no clear D. Trimming shortened V by 5 bases and J by 4 bases, and 5 bases separated the two germline ends. Germline CDR1 and CDR2: LNHNV and YYDKDF (reference sequence). This CDR3 comprises 12 residues. DNA for the CDR3: TGTGCCACCAGCTCAATCACCGGGGAGCTGTTTTTT. This translates into CATSSITGELFF.

The J gene is TRBJ1-5, the V gene TRBV19, with D perhaps TRBD1 (5 bases). The CDR3 consists of 16 residues. Germline lookup yields CDR1 LNHDA and CDR2 SQIVND (reference sequence). V lost 2 bases, J lost 0 bases, and 11 bases lay in between. CDR3 DNA sequence: TGTGCCAGTAGTATACCGGGGGAGGGTAGCAATCAGCCCCAGCATTTT. It translates to CASSIPGEGSNQPQHF.

V and J are TRBV2 and TRBJ1-2; D gene ambiguous. There are 15 residues in the CDR3. Trimming shortened V by 5 bases and J by 2 bases, and 15 bases separated the two germline ends. Per germline, CDR1 SNHLY and CDR2 FYNNEI. The CDR3 DNA sequence: TGTGCCAGCAGTTCAGTGAGTTCTGGGAACTATGGCTACACCTTC. The encoded protein is CASSSVSSGNYGYTF. Looking up the rest from reference TRBV2 and TRBJ1-2 gives the full variable domain: EPEVTQTPSHQVTQMGQEVILRCVPISNHLYFYWYRQILGQKVEFLVSFYNNEISEKSEIFDDQFSVERPDGSNFTLKIRSTKLEDSAMYFCASSSVSSGNYGYTFGSGTRLTVV.

The chain combines TRBV9 with TRBJ2-1; 7 bases align to TRBD1. The trim removed 0 bases at V and 9 bases at J, leaving 18 bases unmatched. The CDR3 runs to 18 residues. The germline V gene has CDR1 SGDLS and CDR2 YYNGEE. The CDR3 nucleotides read TGTGCCAGCAGCGTAGAGGTCGGGTTGGGGTACAGGGGCGGTGAGCAGTTCTTC. This codes for CASSVEVGLGYRGGEQFF.

The CDR3 sequence is CSVLGRHQNTEAFF. Written as DNA, the CDR3 is TGCAGCGTTCTTGGCCGACACCAGAACACTGAAGCTTTCTTT. The chain links TRBV29-1 to TRBJ1-1; D not resolved. Trimming left V 5 bases short and J 1 base short, with 14 bases between. Germline V gives CDR1 SQVTM, CDR2 ANQGSEA. This CDR3 has 14 amino acids. The whole variable domain, remainder taken from reference TRBV29-1 and TRBJ1-1, is SAVISQKPSRDICQRGTSLTIQCQVDSQVTMMFWYRQQPGQSLTLIATANQGSEATYESGFVIDKFPISRPNLTFSTLTVSNMSPEDSSIYLCSVLGRHQNTEAFFGQGTRLTVV.

There are a few counts of this clone. The chain links TRBV19 to TRBJ1-3; D might be TRBD1 (6 bases). The CDR3 sequence is 15 residues long. Germline values: CDR1 LNHDA, CDR2 SQIVND (reference sequence). The V gene lost 3 bases and the J gene lost 2 bases, with 11 bases spanning the gap. The CDR3 bases are TGTGCCAGTAGTATCAACAGGGAGCCTGGAAACACCATATATTTT. It is translated as CASSINREPGNTIYF.

This chain connects TRBV9 to TRBJ2-5; a weak D match, TRBD2 (7 bases). V lost 6 bases and J lost 5, with 20 bases in between. CDR3 length equals 15 residues. The germline V gene encodes CDR1 SGDLS and CDR2 YYNGEE. The CDR3: CASTEGGGLRETQYF. The DNA for the CDR3 is TGTGCCAGCACGGAAGGGGGGGGCCTACGGGAGACCCAGTACTTC. The variable domain in full, with the rest retrieved from reference TRBV9 and TRBJ2-5, is DSGVTQTPKHLITATGQRVTLRCSPRSGDLSVYWYQQSLDQGLQFLIQYYNGEERAKGNILERFSAQQFPDLHSELNLSSLELGDSALYFCASTEGGGLRETQYFGPGTRLLVL.

The V call is TRBV29-1, the J call TRBJ2-3; D possibly corresponds to TRBD2 (6 bases). V was trimmed by 0 bases and J by 4 bases, leaving 11 bases between them. Germline V CDR1 and CDR2: SQVTM, ANQGSEA. This CDR3 has 14 amino acids. The CDR3 DNA sequence: TGCAGCGTTGAAGAAGGCGGGGCATCAGATACGCAGTATTTT. This gives the protein CSVEEGGASDTQYF.

The chain has TRBV15 and TRBJ2-7, with 11 positions matching TRBD2. The germline V gene has CDR1 LNHNV and CDR2 YYDKDF (reference sequence). This CDR3 is 17 amino acids long. V trimming: 3 bases; J trimming: 3 bases; junction bases outside the gene matches: 10. The chain's CDR3 is CATSRRVAGTSGYEQYF. In DNA, the CDR3 is TGTGCCACCAGCAGGAGGGTCGCCGGGACTAGCGGCTACGAGCAGTACTTC. The whole variable domain, remainder taken from reference TRBV15 and TRBJ2-7, is DAMVIQNPRYQVTQFGKPVTLSCSQTLNHNVMYWYQQKSSQAPKLLFHYYDKDFNNEADTPDNFQSRRPNTSFCFLDIRSPGLGDTAMYLCATSRRVAGTSGYEQYFGPGTRLTVT.

This clone was observed a few times. V is TRBV30 and J is TRBJ1-2; D unclear. The CDR3 is 13 residues long. The germline V gene has CDR1 GTSNPN and CDR2 SVGIG (reference sequence). Trimming took off 0 bases at V and 5 bases at J, with 10 bases between the two ends. In nucleotides, the CDR3 is TGTGCCTGGAGTGTGGAACACCCGTATGGCTACACCTTC. The encoded protein is CAWSVEHPYGYTF.

This rearrangement joins TRBV7-2 to TRBJ2-7; D not resolved. Germline V gene data show CDR1 as SGHTA and CDR2 as FQGNSA. V was cut by 0 bases and J by 3 bases, with 12 bases left in between. This CDR3 has 15 residues. The CDR3 nucleotides are TGTGCCAGCAGCTTAGCGCTTGGGGATTTCTACGAGCAGTACTTC. Protein: CASSLALGDFYEQYF.